A single sample is the source of the 31 T cell receptor beta chains below, sequenced in a study of cytomegalovirus exposure and HLA in healthy donors. The PCR employed 60 Vbeta primers together with 13 Jbeta primers. Sequenced by immunoSEQ multiplex PCR; TCRdb stores in-frame clones only, minus some. The sample lists roughly 100,000 clones; about three quarters were seen once. Sequencing input: PBMCs. The receptor set was obtained from a man aged 55 to 70 in good health and CMV-seropositive.

V and J are TRBV5-1 and TRBJ2-3; 7 bases agree with TRBD1. The CDR3 extends over 15 amino acids. Trimming at V came to 4 bases and at J to 5 bases, leaving 10 bases not matched to a gene. Germline V gene lookup returns CDR1 SGHRS and CDR2 YFSETQ. CDR3 protein: CASSNQGVDRDTQYF. The CDR3 nucleotides are TGCGCCAGCAGCAACCAGGGGGTGGACAGAGATACGCAGTATTTT.

The rearrangement uses TRBV19 and TRBJ1-5, with 8 bases aligning to TRBD1. After removal of 8 bases from V and 3 bases from J, the junction contained 3 bases not matched to a gene. Germline values: CDR1 LNHDA, CDR2 SQIVND (reference sequence). This CDR3 contains 13 residues. In DNA, the CDR3 is TGTGCCAGTGCCAGGGGGCCCAATCAGCCCCAGCATTTT. Its translation is CASARGPNQPQHF.

This clone has just one count. The V call is TRBV6-5, the J call TRBJ2-7; TRBD1 is a possible D gene (5 bases). The germline V and J ends were trimmed by 0 bases and 5 bases, with 11 bases remaining between them. CDR3 length: 14 residues. Germline values: CDR1 MNHEY, CDR2 SVGAGI. The CDR3 bases are TGTGCCAGCAGTTACTCAAAGGGGTACCACGAGCAGTACTTC. Its protein is CASSYSKGYHEQYF.

The rearrangement uses TRBV10-1 and TRBJ1-5; 8 bases agree with TRBD1. The CDR3 covers 17 residues. V gave up 4 bases and J gave up 1 base; unmatched junction bases: 9. Germline-derived CDR1 and CDR2 are WNHNN and SYGVQD (reference sequence). The CDR3 nucleotides are TGCGCCAGCAGTGTGGGGGAGGACAGGGTAAGCAATCAGCCCCAGCATTTT. Translated, it gives CASSVGEDRVSNQPQHF.

V gene TRBV28 combines with J gene TRBJ1-5, with 7 bases that match TRBD1. This CDR3 is 16 amino acids long. Germline CDR1 MDHEN, CDR2 SYDVKM. V dropped 8 bases and J dropped 4; count of bases not matched to a gene: 14. CDR3 loop: CASVPHLSQGNQPQHF. The CDR3 bases are TGTGCCAGCGTCCCCCATCTATCACAGGGGAATCAGCCCCAGCATTTT.

This clone turned up a few times. The rearrangement uses TRBV11-2 and TRBJ2-3, with TRBD2 matching over 7 bases. Germline V gene lookup returns CDR1 SGHAT and CDR2 FQNNGV. J was trimmed by 1 base and V by 3 bases; bases with no gene match: 7. CDR3 length: 16 amino acids. CDR3 residues: CASSLVGAGGTDTQYF. The CDR3 nucleotides are TGTGCCAGCAGCTTGGTTGGGGCGGGGGGCACAGATACGCAGTATTTT.

This chain joins TRBV6-1 and TRBJ2-5; 7 bases line up with TRBD1. With V trimmed by 4 bases and J by 6 bases, 8 bases remained unmatched. CDR3 length equals 14 residues. Germline loops: CDR1 MNHNS, CDR2 SASEGT. The CDR3 here is CASSATGVVQTQYF. The CDR3 bases are TGTGCCAGCAGTGCTACAGGGGTGGTTCAGACCCAGTACTTC.

V is TRBV9 and J is TRBJ2-5; 9 bases align to TRBD2. Trimming cost V 2 bases and J 5 bases; bases outside gene matches: 7. Germline-derived CDR1 and CDR2 are SGDLS and YYNGEE. The CDR3 covers 15 residues. The CDR3: CASSVTRGGRETQYF. The CDR3 bases are TGTGCCAGCAGCGTTACGCGGGGGGGCCGGGAGACCCAGTACTTC. Full variable domain (rest looked up from reference TRBV9 and TRBJ2-5): DSGVTQTPKHLITATGQRVTLRCSPRSGDLSVYWYQQSLDQGLQFLIQYYNGEERAKGNILERFSAQQFPDLHSELNLSSLELGDSALYFCASSVTRGGRETQYFGPGTRLLVL.

This clone turned up a few times. This chain links TRBV6-4 with TRBJ1-1; TRBD1 agrees at 8 bases. CDR1 MRHNA and CDR2 SNTAGT come from the germline V gene. The CDR3 covers 16 residues. V trimming: 0 bases; J trimming: 5 bases; junction bases outside the gene matches: 8. The CDR3, as DNA: TGTGCCAGCAGTGACTCGAGCAGGGGGCTAGGGACTGAAGCTTTCTTT. Protein: CASSDSSRGLGTEAFF.

The chain recombines TRBV7-3 with TRBJ1-2; a weak D match, TRBD1 (6 bases). This CDR3 contains 14 residues. Germline CDR1 SGHTA, CDR2 FQGTGA. The ends were cut back, 5 bases at V and 4 bases at J, with 14 bases in the middle. CDR3 amino acids: CASSPQDSSYGYTF. CDR3 DNA: TGTGCCAGCAGCCCCCAGGACAGTTCCTATGGCTACACCTTC.

The genes are TRBV19 and TRBJ1-1; possibly TRBD1 for D (5 bases). Germline V CDR1 and CDR2: LNHDA, SQIVND (reference sequence). V was clipped by 7 bases and J by 4 bases, with 16 bases between them. The CDR3 is made up of 14 amino acids. The CDR3 is CASTHQGFFTEAFF. In DNA, the CDR3 is TGTGCCAGTACCCATCAGGGTTTTTTCACTGAAGCTTTCTTT.

The rearrangement joins TRBV7-9 to TRBJ2-1; a possible D gene is TRBD2 (6 bases). V was pared by 5 bases and J by 7 bases, with 15 bases between. The CDR3 contains 14 residues. Germline V gene lookup returns CDR1 SEHNR and CDR2 FQNEAQ (reference sequence). CDR3 amino acids: CASSERLVRNEQFF. CDR3 coding DNA: TGTGCCAGCAGCGAACGACTAGTTAGGAATGAGCAGTTCTTC.

The rearrangement links TRBV11-3 to TRBJ2-1; 11 nucleotides line up with TRBD2. This CDR3 is 15 amino acids long. Looked up from germline, CDR1 is SGHNT and CDR2 is YENEEA. Trimming cost V 5 bases and J 7 bases; bases outside gene matches: 7. The DNA of the CDR3 is TGTGCCAGCAGCATTAGCGGGGGGGCTAGGAATGAGCAGTTCTTC. Protein: CASSISGGARNEQFF. Complete variable domain (other parts from reference TRBV11-3 and TRBJ2-1): EAGVVQSPRYKIIEKKQPVAFWCNPISGHNTLYWYLQNLGQGPELLIRYENEEAVDDSQLPKDRFSAERLKGVDSTLKIQPAELGDSAVYLCASSISGGARNEQFFGPGTRLTVL.

This chain uses TRBV6-1 with TRBJ2-7, with D unclear. The CDR3 contains 14 residues. Germline CDR1 reads MNHNS; CDR2 reads SASEGT. With 2 bases removed from V and 3 bases from J, the gap between germline ends came to 11 bases. CDR3 sequence reads: CASSEYWSRYEQYF. The CDR3 DNA is TGTGCCAGCAGTGAATACTGGAGCCGCTACGAGCAGTACTTC.

This sequence joins TRBV5-4 and TRBJ2-7; possible D gene TRBD2, 5 bases. The ends were cut back, 2 bases at V and 1 base at J, with 7 bases in the middle. In germline, CDR1 is SGHNT, CDR2 YYREEE (reference sequence). This CDR3 has 13 residues. CDR3 DNA: TGTGCCAGCAGCTTCGGGATTTCCTACGAGCAGTACTTC. This translates into CASSFGISYEQYF.

The chain has TRBV30 and TRBJ1-1; tentatively, D is TRBD1 (5 bases). The CDR3 runs 13 residues. The germline V gene encodes CDR1 GTSNPN and CDR2 SVGIG (reference sequence). Trimming took 2 bases from V and 9 from J, leaving 16 bases between them. CDR3 sequence: CAWSPSDRGKAFF. CDR3 in DNA: TGTGCCTGGAGTCCCTCGGACCGGGGGAAAGCTTTCTTT.

The rearrangement joins TRBV28 to TRBJ2-4, with D perhaps TRBD2 (5 bases). The CDR3 covers 15 residues. Trimming stripped 6 bases from V and 0 bases from J, with 12 bases between. Germline CDR1 MDHEN, CDR2 SYDVKM. The CDR3 protein is CASSPPGLAKNIQYF. CDR3 DNA: TGTGCCAGCAGCCCTCCAGGACTAGCCAAAAACATTCAGTACTTC.

This clone was recorded only once. The junction does not match germline at one end; this may be a read error. V is TRBV7-9 and J is TRBJ1-2; the D gene is possibly TRBD1 (5 bases). Germline CDR1 and CDR2: SEHNR and FQNEAQ (reference sequence). The CDR3 sequence is 12 residues long. The CDR3 loop is CSSSSKTDGYTF. For the CDR3, the DNA is TGTTCCAGCAGCTCCAAGACAGATGGCTACACCTTC.

The chain carries TRBV9 and TRBJ1-1; possibly TRBD1 for D (6 bases). With 5 bases removed from V and 5 bases from J, the gap between germline ends came to 25 bases. This CDR3 has 17 amino acids. Per germline, CDR1 SGDLS and CDR2 YYNGEE. The CDR3 here is CASRPVAGANKGTEAFF. The CDR3 region has the DNA TGTGCCAGCAGACCCGTGGCGGGGGCAAACAAGGGGACTGAAGCTTTCTTT.

This clone occurred a few times. The chain joins TRBV4-3 to TRBJ1-1, with TRBD1 matching 7 bases. Germline V gives CDR1 LGHNA, CDR2 YSLEER. The CDR3 consists of 12 residues. J lost 5 bases, V lost 4 bases, and 1 base had no gene match. The CDR3 bases are TGCGCCAGCAGCCTACAGGGGACTGAAGCTTTCTTT. Translation: CASSLQGTEAFF.

The rearrangement uses TRBV19 and TRBJ2-1, with 10 positions matching TRBD2. The CDR3 contains 16 residues. V lost 4 bases, J lost 4 bases, and 7 bases stayed unmatched. The germline V gene encodes CDR1 LNHDA and CDR2 SQIVND (reference sequence). In DNA form, the CDR3 reads TGTGCCAGTAGTACGAGGAGCGGGGGGGGTTACAATGAGCAGTTCTTC. This codes for CASSTRSGGGYNEQFF. Together with reference TRBV19 and TRBJ2-1, the CDR3 gives the full variable domain: DGGITQSPKYLFRKEGQNVTLSCEQNLNHDAMYWYRQDPGQGLRLIYYSQIVNDFQKGDIAEGYSVSREKKESFPLTVTSAQKNPTAFYLCASSTRSGGGYNEQFFGPGTRLTVL.

V usage is TRBV5-1 and J usage is TRBJ1-6; TRBD1 agrees at 7 bases. Looked up from germline, CDR1 is SGHRS and CDR2 is YFSETQ. V dropped 4 bases and J dropped 11; count of bases not matched to a gene: 9. The CDR3 is 14 residues long. The CDR3 coding sequence is TGCGCCAGCAGCGTTAGACAGGGCTATCCACCCCTCCACTTT. It encodes CASSVRQGYPPLHF.

This chain links TRBV5-4 with TRBJ1-4; 7 bases map to TRBD1. Germline V gene lookup returns CDR1 SGHNT and CDR2 YYREEE (reference sequence). This CDR3 comprises 14 residues. V gave up 4 bases and J gave up 7 bases; unmatched junction bases: 7. CDR3 sequence reads: CASSLQGVGEKLFF. DNA of the CDR3: TGTGCCAGCAGCCTGCAGGGGGTGGGTGAAAAACTGTTTTTT.

V and J are TRBV30 and TRBJ2-2, with D possibly matching TRBD1 (5 bases). Germline CDR1 GTSNPN, CDR2 SVGIG (reference sequence). The CDR3 has 13 amino acids. Trimming stripped 3 bases from V and 5 bases from J, with 10 bases between. CDR3 bases: TGTGCCTGGAGACCCCAGGGTACCGGGGAGCTGTTTTTT. Translation gives CAWRPQGTGELFF.

The chain links TRBV20-1 to TRBJ2-7, with D possibly matching TRBD2 (5 bases). The V end lost 5 bases, the J end lost 3 bases, and 5 bases lay between the germline ends. The CDR3 has 10 amino acids. Germline V gene lookup returns CDR1 DFQATT and CDR2 SNEGSKA (reference sequence). CDR3 protein: CSAGLYEQYF. In DNA form, the CDR3 reads TGCAGTGCTGGACTCTACGAGCAGTACTTC.

The rearrangement uses TRBV5-1 and TRBJ2-2; 11 positions match TRBD1. This CDR3 is built from 16 residues. After removal of 3 bases from V and 7 bases from J, the junction contained 8 bases not matched to a gene. Germline V gene lookup returns CDR1 SGHRS and CDR2 YFSETQ. CDR3 DNA: TGCGCCAGCAGCTATCGGACAGGGGGCGAAATCGGGGAGCTGTTTTTT. It codes for CASSYRTGGEIGELFF. The whole variable domain, remainder taken from reference TRBV5-1 and TRBJ2-2, is KAGVTQTPRYLIKTRGQQVTLSCSPISGHRSVSWYQQTPGQGLQFLFEYFSETQRNKGNFPGRFSGRQFSNSRSEMNVSTLELGDSALYLCASSYRTGGEIGELFFGEGSRLTVL.

This clone has only a few counts. The sample holds other DNA sequences that translate to the same CDR3. The rearrangement uses TRBV5-1 and TRBJ1-1; 7 bases line up with TRBD1. The germline CDR1 and CDR2 sequences are SGHRS and YFSETQ. The J segment lost 5 bases and the V segment lost 3 bases, leaving 7 bases of the junction unmatched. This CDR3 has 14 residues. For the CDR3, the DNA is TGCGCCAGCAGCTACGGGACAGAGGGTACTGAAGCTTTCTTT. Translated, it gives CASSYGTEGTEAFF.

The J gene is TRBJ1-2, the V gene TRBV6-6; D uncertain. The CDR3 consists of 14 residues. Germline CDR1 MNHNY, CDR2 SVGAGI (reference sequence). The V and J ends lost 0 bases and 1 base respectively, with 6 bases between them. The CDR3 region has the DNA TGTGCCAGCAGTTACTCTACGGGTAACTATGGCTACACCTTC. This encodes CASSYSTGNYGYTF.

The chain has TRBV7-2 and TRBJ2-3; possibly TRBD1 for D (5 bases). Between the trimmed V and J ends, which lost 7 bases and 1 base, there was a span of 9 bases. Germline V lookup: CDR1 SGHTA, CDR2 FQGNSA. The CDR3 runs 13 residues. CDR3 DNA sequence: TGTGCCAGCAAACCGACAGGCACAGATACGCAGTATTTT. Translating it yields CASKPTGTDTQYF.

J is TRBJ1-1 and V is TRBV5-1, with D tentatively TRBD1 (6 bases). Germline V gives CDR1 SGHRS, CDR2 YFSETQ. V was cut by 7 bases and J by 3 bases, with 19 bases left in between. The CDR3 runs to 15 residues. Here the CDR3 DNA reads TGCGCCAGCCGAAACCCAGGCAACAGGGACACTGAAGCTTTCTTT. It specifies CASRNPGNRDTEAFF.

The chain has TRBV7-9 and TRBJ1-1; 9 positions agree with TRBD1. J lost 2 bases, V lost 5 bases, and 12 bases had no gene match. CDR1 and CDR2 (germline): SEHNR, FQNEAQ (reference sequence). This CDR3 has 17 amino acids. The CDR3 DNA follows: TGTGCCAGCAGCCCCGAACAGGGGGCGGGAATAAACACTGAAGCTTTCTTT. Its protein product is CASSPEQGAGINTEAFF. Using reference TRBV7-9 and TRBJ1-1 for the parts outside the CDR3, the full variable domain is DTGVSQNPRHKITKRGQNVTFRCDPISEHNRLYWYRQTLGQGPEFLTYFQNEAQLEKSRLLSDRFSAERPKGSFSTLEIQRTEQGDSAMYLCASSPEQGAGINTEAFFGQGTRLTVV.